The next 26 T cell receptor beta chains were all read from a single sample in a study of early T cells in non-severe SARS-CoV-2 infection. TCRdb ran MiXCR on the 5' RACE reads and lists one entry per CDR3 protein. The table has some 76,000 distinct CDR3 sequences, roughly an eighth seen once. Material: whole blood. The receptors come from an adult who was a healthcare worker with PCR-confirmed SARS-CoV-2 infection or an uninfected control (not recorded which).

This clonotype was counted only a few times. The chain carries TRBV27 and TRBJ1-5; D remains unclear. V was shortened by 7 bases and J by 2 bases, with 15 bases between the two germline ends. The CDR3 runs 15 residues. Germline loops: CDR1 MNHEY, CDR2 SMNVEV (reference sequence). The CDR3, as DNA: TGTGCCAGCATGTCAGCCCAACGGGGCAATCAGCCCCAGCATTTT. The encoded protein is CASMSAQRGNQPQHF.

This clonotype was found a few times. The rearrangement uses TRBV7-8 and TRBJ2-5; D gene uncertain. The V gene lost 2 bases and the J gene lost 2 bases, with 12 bases spanning the gap. CDR3 length: 15 amino acids. Germline V CDR1 and CDR2: SGHVS, FQNEAQ. DNA for the CDR3: TGTGCCAGCAGCTTAACTGGGAACCTTCAAGAGACCCAGTACTTC. It translates to CASSLTGNLQETQYF.

This clonotype was seen repeatedly, ten times or more. The chain is built from TRBV5-1 and TRBJ2-5; D is ambiguous. The CDR3 consists of 13 residues. Germline CDR1 and CDR2: SGHRS and YFSETQ. Deletions cut 3 bases from V and 1 base from J, with 7 bases between. In DNA, the CDR3 is TGCGCCAGCAGCTCGAACGCCCAAGAGACCCAGTACTTC. This gives the protein CASSSNAQETQYF.

The genes are TRBV7-3 and TRBJ2-2; 7 nucleotides line up with TRBD1. The germline gives CDR1 SGHTA, CDR2 FQGTGA. This CDR3 is built from 14 residues. Losses at the gene ends were 4 bases for V and 3 bases for J; bases not matched to a gene: 2. CDR3 sequence reads: CASSSGGDTGELFF. The CDR3 DNA reads TGTGCCAGCAGCTCAGGGGGAGACACCGGGGAGCTGTTTTTT.

Many counts were recorded for this clonotype. The chain carries TRBV7-2 and TRBJ1-5; 9 nucleotides agree with TRBD1. There are 15 residues in the CDR3. Germline V gene data show CDR1 as SGHTA and CDR2 as FQGNSA. The ends lost 5 bases at V and 6 bases at J; junction bases unmatched: 8. The CDR3 coding sequence is TGTGCCAGCAGCCAAGCCAGGACAGGGGTTCAGCCCCAGCATTTT. This encodes CASSQARTGVQPQHF. Full variable domain (outside the CDR3, taken from reference TRBV7-2 and TRBJ1-5): GAGVSQSPSNKVTEKGKDVELRCDPISGHTALYWYRQSLGQGLEFLIYFQGNSAPDKSGLPSDRFSAERTGGSVSTLTIQRTQQEDSAVYLCASSQARTGVQPQHFGDGTRLSIL.

This clonotype showed up many times. The chain employs TRBV18 and TRBJ2-7, with D perhaps matching TRBD1 (6 bases). With 4 bases removed from V and 5 bases from J, the gap between germline ends came to 12 bases. Per germline, CDR1 KGHSH and CDR2 LQKENI. The CDR3 consists of 13 residues. CDR3 nucleotide sequence: TGTGCCAGCTCACTTGCAGGGGATAACGAGCAGTACTTC. This encodes CASSLAGDNEQYF.

About this clonotype: Relative to the germline gene, one junction end is altered; a read error may explain this. The rearrangement joins TRBV11-2 to TRBJ1-1; 7 nucleotides align to TRBD1. CDR3 length equals 11 residues. Germline V gives CDR1 SGHAT, CDR2 FQNNGV. CDR3 bases: TGTGTCAGCAGCTGGGACAGAGGAGCTTTCTTT. Its translation: CVSSWDRGAFF.

This clonotype was found many times. The chain is built from TRBV29-1 and TRBJ2-7; TRBD1 matches 8 bases. The CDR3 is 14 residues long. The germline CDR1 and CDR2 sequences are SQVTM and ANQGSEA. V dropped 6 bases and J dropped 2; count of bases not matched to a gene: 9. CDR3 region: CSVRGGTGPYEQYF. As DNA, the CDR3 is TGCAGCGTCCGAGGGGGGACAGGACCCTACGAGCAGTACTTC.

This clonotype was recorded at least ten times. Mismatch with germline at one junction end may stem from a read error. The chain joins TRBV7-8 to TRBJ1-3; maybe TRBD1 (6 bases). The CDR3 runs to 15 residues. Germline lookup yields CDR1 SGHVS and CDR2 FQNEAQ. The CDR3 coding sequence is TGTGCCAGCACCCAACAGGGATCGCCTGGAAACACTATATATTTT. This gives the protein CASTQQGSPGNTIYF.

The chain links TRBV11-2 to TRBJ1-1; D is undetermined. Germline CDR1 is SGHAT and CDR2 is FQNNGV. The CDR3 has 13 amino acids. The ends were cut back, 5 bases at V and 0 bases at J, with 7 bases in the middle. The CDR3 loop reads CASSPTVNTEAFF. CDR3 nucleotide sequence: TGTGCCAGCAGCCCTACAGTGAACACTGAAGCTTTCTTT.

This clonotype showed up just a few times. This chain's CDR3 is CASSYGGWGTDTQYF. The DNA of the CDR3 is TGTGCCAGCAGTTACGGGGGATGGGGCACAGATACGCAGTATTTT. The chain combines TRBV6-6 with TRBJ2-3; D is possibly TRBD1 or TRBD2 (5 bases each). This CDR3 comprises 15 residues. Trimming removed 2 bases from V and 1 base from J, with 10 bases in between. Looked up from germline, CDR1 is MNHNY and CDR2 is SVGAGI (reference sequence).

The chain is built from TRBV6-6 and TRBJ1-5; unclear D gene. Trimming removed 7 bases from V and 9 bases from J, with 19 bases in between. The CDR3 runs 14 residues. Germline values: CDR1 MNHNY, CDR2 SVGAGI (reference sequence). CDR3 region: CASITEFSMGPQHF. CDR3 coding DNA: TGTGCCAGCATTACGGAATTCTCGATGGGGCCCCAGCATTTT.

The sample holds many counts of this clonotype. The genes are TRBV7-8 and TRBJ2-3; possible D gene TRBD1, 6 bases. V was clipped by 5 bases and J by 5 bases, with 20 bases between them. CDR1 is SGHVS and CDR2 is FQNEAQ in the germline V gene. The CDR3 spans 16 residues. The CDR3: CASSPNRFPRGDTQYF. The CDR3 coding sequence is TGTGCCAGCAGCCCGAACAGATTCCCCAGGGGAGATACGCAGTATTTT.

V gene TRBV19 combines with J gene TRBJ2-7; TRBD1 aligns across 7 bases. The V segment lost 2 bases and the J segment 2 bases; nucleotides outside the gene matches: 3. This CDR3 has 14 amino acids. From germline, CDR1 is LNHDA and CDR2 SQIVND (reference sequence). Here the CDR3 DNA reads TGTGCCAGTAGTATAACGGGACAGACCTACGAGCAGTACTTC. Protein: CASSITGQTYEQYF.

This clonotype was detected many times. V gene TRBV12-3 or TRBV12-4 combines with J gene TRBJ1-1; D call uncertain. Trimming left V 8 bases short and J 5 bases short, with 12 bases between. The CDR3 spans 12 residues. As DNA, the CDR3 is TGTGCCAGCCGTGGTGGAAGGACTGAAGCTTTCTTT. This gives the protein CASRGGRTEAFF.

There are a few counts of this clonotype. This chain uses TRBV12-3 or TRBV12-4 with TRBJ1-2; the D is unclear. Trimming stripped 3 bases from V and 7 bases from J, with 15 bases between. The CDR3 consists of 14 residues. The CDR3, as DNA: TGTGCCAGCAGTTTTAGGGTACCGGCGGGTGGCTACACCTTC. It is translated as CASSFRVPAGGYTF.

This CDR3 is CAARDTQVYNEQFF. CDR3 DNA: TGTGCCGCCCGGGACACCCAAGTTTACAATGAGCAGTTCTTC. The chain recombines TRBV10-3 with TRBJ2-1, with D maybe TRBD1 (6 bases). In germline, CDR1 is ENHRY, CDR2 SYGVKD. V lost 11 bases and J 4 bases, leaving 18 bases between the germline ends. This CDR3 region has 14 residues.

This clonotype was observed many times. This rearrangement joins TRBV9 to TRBJ2-5; D ambiguous. V lost 3 bases to trimming and J lost 2 bases, with 11 bases between them. This CDR3 has 14 residues. CDR1 SGDLS and CDR2 YYNGEE come from the germline V gene. CDR3 nucleotides: TGTGCCAGCAGCGCGGGCTATGGTCAAGAGACCCAGTACTTC. Amino acid sequence: CASSAGYGQETQYF.

J is TRBJ2-3 and V is TRBV6-4; the match to TRBD2 covers 8 bases. Germline V gene data show CDR1 as MRHNA and CDR2 as SNTAGT. J lost 0 bases, V lost 3 bases, and 2 bases had no gene match. The CDR3 is 15 amino acids. The CDR3 nucleotides are TGTGCCAGCAGTGAAGGCGGGGGGAGCACAGATACGCAGTATTTT. It translates to CASSEGGGSTDTQYF.

This clonotype was detected a few times. The chain combines TRBV7-6 with TRBJ2-7; D is possibly TRBD1 (6 bases). The CDR3 extends over 15 amino acids. Trimming cost V 2 bases and J 2 bases, with 13 bases left between them. The germline CDR1 and CDR2 sequences are SGHVS and FNYEAQ. For the CDR3, the DNA is TGTGCCAGCAGCTTACTCCCAGGGGTCACCTACGAGCAGTACTTC. It is translated as CASSLLPGVTYEQYF.

This clonotype has just a few counts. The chain uses TRBV11-1 and TRBJ2-3; TRBD2 matches 9 bases. This CDR3 contains 15 residues. V gave up 7 bases and J gave up 3 bases; unmatched junction bases: 8. Germline loops: CDR1 SGHAT, CDR2 FQDESV (reference sequence). In DNA, the CDR3 is TGTGCCAGCACTCCGTCAGCGGGGGGTACAGATACGCAGTATTTT. Encoded protein: CASTPSAGGTDTQYF.

This clonotype occurred a few times. CDR3 DNA sequence: TGTGCCAGCAGCTTAGTATATAGCGGGAGCTATGGCTACACCTTC. It is translated as CASSLVYSGSYGYTF. This rearrangement joins TRBV11-3 to TRBJ1-2; D ambiguous. V was trimmed by 1 base and J by 4 bases, leaving 13 bases between them. Germline CDR1 SGHNT, CDR2 YENEEA. The CDR3 length is 15 residues.

This clonotype came up a few times. This chain connects TRBV28 to TRBJ1-4; no firm D call. The V end was cut by 2 bases, the J end by 5 bases, with 9 bases between. Germline V gene data show CDR1 as MDHEN and CDR2 as SYDVKM. The CDR3 is 14 residues long. The CDR3 is CASSLGGSNEKLFF. The CDR3 DNA reads as TGTGCCAGCAGTTTAGGAGGTTCAAATGAAAAACTGTTTTTT.

Ten or more counts support this clonotype. This sequence joins TRBV6-1 and TRBJ2-2; TRBD2 might be the D (5 bases). Germline CDR1 MNHNS, CDR2 SASEGT. The CDR3 contains 16 residues. Trimming took 3 bases from V and 5 from J, leaving 16 bases between them. The CDR3 nucleotides read TGTGCCAGCAGTGACGCCACATCGGGGAGAACCGGGGAGCTGTTTTTT. Translated, it gives CASSDATSGRTGELFF.

This clonotype was observed a handful of times. The chain carries TRBV20-1 and TRBJ2-2; D gene ambiguous. CDR1 and CDR2 (germline): DFQATT, SNEGSKA (reference sequence). Trimming stripped 1 base from V and 4 bases from J, with 13 bases between. The length of the CDR3 is 15 residues. CDR3 region: CSARGRVVGTGELFF. Here the CDR3 DNA reads TGCAGTGCTAGAGGAAGGGTAGTTGGCACCGGGGAGCTGTTTTTT.

The rearrangement links TRBV3-1 to TRBJ2-1, with 8 positions matching TRBD2. Germline CDR1 LGHDT, CDR2 YNNKEL (reference sequence). Trimming took 0 bases from V and 12 from J; bases not matched to a gene: 4. The CDR3 runs 13 residues. CDR3 region: CASSQDRSGGQFF. CDR3 DNA sequence: TGTGCCAGCAGCCAAGATAGGAGCGGGGGGCAGTTCTTC.